The 14 T cell receptor beta chains reported below all come from one sample, sequenced in a study of shared clonotypes between healthy human individuals. Naive CD8 populations comprised CD45RO-negative cells positively selected for CCR7, excluding terminally differentiated effector memory CD45RA+ cells. Method: immunoSEQ multiplex PCR; TCRdb's copy keeps in-frame clones and lacks some. The data show nearly 2 million clones, about 94% seen once. The sample was naive CD8+ T cells sorted from blood. These receptor sequences come from a young man in good health.

This clone was recorded only once. The chain has TRBV7-9 and TRBJ1-2; D remains unclear. CDR1 SEHNR and CDR2 FQNEAQ come from the germline V gene (reference sequence). The CDR3 has 14 residues. Deletions cut 1 base from V and 4 bases from J, with 10 bases between. CDR3 sequence: CASSLGVGFYGYTF. The CDR3 DNA sequence: TGTGCCAGCAGCTTAGGGGTCGGATTCTATGGCTACACCTTC.

The rearrangement joins TRBV7-9 to TRBJ1-2; 7 bases agree with TRBD1. The CDR3 loop spans 15 amino acids. Germline V gene data show CDR1 as SEHNR and CDR2 as FQNEAQ (reference sequence). J gave up 1 base and V 4 bases, and 6 bases lay outside the gene matches. In nucleotides, the CDR3 is TGTGCCAGCAGCTCCGACAGGGAGGATAACTATGGCTACACCTTC. It translates to CASSSDREDNYGYTF. The full variable domain, completed using reference TRBV7-9 and TRBJ1-2, is DTGVSQNPRHKITKRGQNVTFRCDPISEHNRLYWYRQTLGQGPEFLTYFQNEAQLEKSRLLSDRFSAERPKGSFSTLEIQRTEQGDSAMYLCASSSDREDNYGYTFGSGTRLTVV.

CDR3 loop: CASSKPPLHF. CDR3 bases: TGTGCCAGCTCCAAACCACCCCTCCACTTT. The chain combines TRBV6-1 with TRBJ1-6; D unresolved. The V end was cut by 8 bases, the J end by 11 bases, with 7 bases between. Per the germline V gene, CDR1 is MNHNS and CDR2 is SASEGT. CDR3 length: 10 amino acids.

The chain links TRBV13 to TRBJ1-1; tentatively, D is TRBD1 (6 bases). This CDR3 is 15 amino acids long. CDR1 and CDR2 from the germline V gene are PRHDT and FYEKMQ (reference sequence). The ends were cut back, 5 bases at V and 1 base at J, with 14 bases in the middle. The CDR3 nucleotides are TGTGCCAGCAGCACAAGGGGGGATACGAACACTGAAGCTTTCTTT. It yields the protein CASSTRGDTNTEAFF. Filled out from reference TRBV13 and TRBJ1-1, the complete variable domain reads AAGVIQSPRHLIKEKRETATLKCYPIPRHDTVYWYQQGPGQDPQFLISFYEKMQSDKGSIPDRFSAQQFSDYHSELNMSSLELGDSALYFCASSTRGDTNTEAFFGQGTRLTVV.

This chain connects TRBV5-1 to TRBJ2-3, with 13 bases aligning to TRBD2. Trimming took 4 bases from V and 4 from J; bases not matched to a gene: 6. Germline V lookup: CDR1 SGHRS, CDR2 YFSETQ. The CDR3 runs 16 residues. The CDR3 region has the DNA TGCGCCAGCAGCCCCCGGACTAGCGGGGGATCAGATACGCAGTATTTT. Amino acids: CASSPRTSGGSDTQYF.

The rearrangement links TRBV12-5 to TRBJ2-7; D may be TRBD1 (5 bases). Trimming stripped 4 bases from V and 5 bases from J, with 12 bases between. The CDR3 has 13 amino acids. Germline lookup yields CDR1 LGHNT and CDR2 FRNRAP. DNA of the CDR3: TGTGCTAGTGGTTGGACGGAAGGGGACGAGCAGTACTTC. Protein product: CASGWTEGDEQYF.

The rearrangement joins TRBV7-8 to TRBJ1-1; unclear D gene. V was shortened by 1 base and J by 1 base, with 7 bases between the two germline ends. The V gene's germline CDR1 is SGHVS and CDR2 FQNEAQ. The CDR3 contains 14 residues. The CDR3 sequence is CASSLELQNTEAFF. The CDR3 DNA is TGTGCCAGCAGCTTAGAACTGCAGAACACTGAAGCTTTCTTT.

With regard to this clone: The same CDR3 can be traced to other DNA sequences in this sample. V usage is TRBV4-3 and J usage is TRBJ2-7; TRBD2 matches at 7 bases. This CDR3 contains 15 residues. V trimming: 1 base; J trimming: 1 base; junction bases outside the gene matches: 4. Germline-derived CDR1 and CDR2 are LGHNA and YSLEER. CDR3 in amino acids: CASSQGLAASYEQYF. In DNA form, the CDR3 reads TGCGCCAGCAGCCAAGGCCTAGCGGCGTCCTACGAGCAGTACTTC.

This chain joins TRBV29-1 and TRBJ2-5, with 8 bases that match TRBD2. The J call may not be correct, given that the DNA end is closer to TRBJ2-7. There are 16 residues in the CDR3. The germline V gene has CDR1 SQVTM and CDR2 ANQGSEA. Here the CDR3 DNA reads TGCAGCGTTGAGGGTCCCACCGGGAGGGGGTCCTACGAGCAGTACTTC. Encoded protein: CSVEGPTGRGSYEQYF.

The chain carries TRBV9 and TRBJ2-3; perhaps D is TRBD1 or TRBD2 (5 bases each). Per the germline V gene, CDR1 is SGDLS and CDR2 is YYNGEE. Between the trimmed V and J ends, which lost 1 base and 5 bases, there was a span of 8 bases. The CDR3 consists of 13 residues. CDR3 DNA sequence: TGTGCCAGCAGCGTAAGGGGAGAAGATACGCAGTATTTT. Its translation is CASSVRGEDTQYF.

The J gene is TRBJ2-7, the V gene TRBV10-2; 7 bases map to TRBD1. CDR1 WSHSY and CDR2 SAAADI come from the germline V gene. This CDR3 region has 13 residues. The V and J ends lost 6 bases and 6 bases, in that order; junction bases with no gene match: 8. CDR3 sequence (DNA): TGCGCCAGCAGCGAGACGACAGGGTTCGAGCAGTACTTC. Residues: CASSETTGFEQYF.

In regard to this clone: The same CDR3 arises from other DNA sequences in this sample as well. The chain employs TRBV10-3 and TRBJ2-6; 9 bases are shared with TRBD1. From germline, CDR1 is ENHRY and CDR2 SYGVKD. The CDR3 totals 16 residues. With 9 bases clipped from V and 0 bases from J, the junction kept 6 bases outside the gene matches. The CDR3 is CAIGGQGVSGANVLTF. CDR3 DNA: TGTGCCATTGGGGGACAGGGCGTCTCTGGGGCCAACGTCCTGACTTTC.

The rearrangement uses TRBV9 and TRBJ1-6; TRBD1 aligns across 7 bases. CDR1 SGDLS and CDR2 YYNGEE come from the germline V gene. Unmatched junction bases numbered 6, after V lost 0 bases and J lost 6 bases. The length of the CDR3 is 16 residues. As DNA, the CDR3 is TGTGCCAGCAGCGTAGCCCCGGGACAGACTAATTCACCCCTCCACTTT. Translating it yields CASSVAPGQTNSPLHF.

The chain has TRBV4-3 and TRBJ2-5, with TRBD2 identical over 15 bases. The trim removed 1 base at V and 2 bases at J, leaving 2 bases unmatched. Per germline, CDR1 LGHNA and CDR2 YSLEER. This CDR3 has 17 residues. The CDR3 loop is CASSQGGLAGGQETQYF. The CDR3 nucleotides read TGCGCCAGCAGCCAAGGGGGACTAGCGGGAGGTCAAGAGACCCAGTACTTC.